Sequencing of this TCR beta chain was carried out in a study of long-term antiretroviral therapy in people with HIV. Study-level background: It was about a decade after the earliest samples that the 2015 immediate-ART recommendation appeared. The study's findings and limits: At every time point, clones expanded before ART dominated the repertoire. Blood specimens, gathered between about 2003 and 2018, were possibly obtained under older ART regimens. In samples taken after ART, diversity increased but remained below transplant donor control levels.

In the case of this clone: Antigen specificity is unknown.

The CDR3 runs to 15 residues. The germline CDR1 and CDR2 sequences are MNHEY and SVGAGI. The V end was cut by 7 bases, the J end by 6 bases, with 22 bases between. This was the immunoSEQ v3.0 assay at survey level. Generated by immunoSEQ multiplex PCR, the TCRdb table keeps only in-frame clones and is missing some. Altogether 25,000 to 35,000 clones are present, roughly 94% being singletons, with the ten largest covering more than 3%. The TCR comes from a man in his fifties or sixties with HIV. Specimen: unsorted PBMCs, collected 5.3 years after starting antiretroviral therapy. This chain links TRBV6-5 with TRBJ2-7, with D possibly matching TRBD1 (6 bases). This chain's CDR3 is CASTPGAQSAREQYF. CDR3 nucleotide sequence: TGTGCCAGCACCCCAGGGGCGCAGAGTGCCCGCGAGCAGTACTTC.